This TCR beta chain originates from a study of neurological immune-mediated disorders. Described time point: longitudinal time-point 3. The unsorted libraries were made from 2 million PBMCs kept at -80 C. The CDR3 is 14 amino acids. V was cut by 6 bases and J by 5 bases, with 17 bases left in between. Germline V CDR1 and CDR2: SGHRS, YFSETQ. As for the cDNA, it was generated by 5'RACE with 10-nucleotide random UMIs. One entry per CDR3 protein results from TCRdb running MiXCR on the 5' RACE reads. The sample comprises 85,000 to 110,000 distinct CDR3 sequences, 10% to 13% of which are singletons, and about 3% rests with the top ten. This clonotype came up a few times.

The source is a female donor with HTLV-1-associated myelopathy (HAM/TSP). The source material was PBMCs. The chain carries TRBV5-1 and TRBJ2-5; TRBD1 might be the D (6 bases). The CDR3 sequence is CASKGVQGRETQYF. CDR3 nucleotides: TGCGCCAGCAAGGGGGTACAGGGACGGGAGACCCAGTACTTC.